This TCR beta chain was profiled in a study of T cells in Graves' hyperthyroidism and ophthalmopathy. Study-level results: The model's output predicted ophthalmopathy at a median of roughly seven months prior to onset.

Losses at the gene ends were 4 bases for V and 0 bases for J; bases not matched to a gene: 6. This CDR3 is 18 amino acids long. Germline CDR1 is SGHRS and CDR2 is YFSETQ. RNA transcripts yielded amplified TCR beta CDR3 regions. RT-PCR in the first round (using the HTBI primer set) targeted the TCR CDR3. Each CDR3 protein is one row after TCRdb ran MiXCR on the multiplex PCR reads. The profile shows about 400,000 distinct CDR3 sequences, roughly 15% of them singletons. This clonotype was recorded at least ten times. Its antigen is unknown. Sequencing was done on a sample of blood. This receptor was obtained from a woman aged 60-70 years with Graves' ophthalmopathy. The chain couples TRBV5-1 to TRBJ2-3, with 15 bases lining up with TRBD2. The CDR3 coding sequence is TGCGCCAGCAGCGCCGGACTAGCGGGAGGGACTAGCACAGATACGCAGTATTTT. Residues: CASSAGLAGGTSTDTQYF.